A selection of T cell receptor beta chains follows, all from one sample in a study of shared clonotypes between healthy human individuals. Measured with immunoSEQ multiplex PCR; TCRdb has only the in-frame clones, and not every one. The table lists 2,500,000 or so clones, around 90% of them singletons. Material: naive CD4+ T cells sorted from blood. All receptors come from a man aged 18 to 30 in good health. Both conserved end residues are part of each CDR3. Each record gives: J gene, D gene, V gene, clone size, CDR3 DNA, CDR3 protein. The D gene is left open where the match is weak. Rows may omit the clone size; those that give it use once, few, many or a size class.

TRBJ2-6,TRBD1,TRBV14,-,TGTGCCAGCAGCCAAGATACCCCCGGGACAGGGGACGTCCTGACTTTC,CASSQDTPGTGDVLTF
TRBJ1-6,TRBD1,TRBV6-5,once,TGTGCCAGCAGTTACGGCTTAGGGACAGGGGACTCACCCCTCCACTTT,CASSYGLGTGDSPLHF
TRBJ1-6,TRBD1,TRBV7-2,-,TGTGCCAGCAGCTCCAAGGGCACAGGGGATAGCTCCTATAATTCACCCCTCCACTTT,CASSSKGTGDSSYNSPLHF
TRBJ1-2,-,TRBV5-4,-,TGTGCCAGCACCTCGGGGGTGATTGGATGGGGTAACTATGGCTACACCTTC,CASTSGVIGWGNYGYTF
TRBJ1-1,-,TRBV28,-,TGTGCCAGCAGAGATACAGGGTCTGAAGCTTTCTTT,CASRDTGSEAFF
TRBJ2-3,-,TRBV6-6,-,TGTGCCAGCAGTACCCGGAGCGGCACAGATACGCAGTATTTT,CASSTRSGTDTQYF
TRBJ2-7,-,TRBV20-1,-,TGCAGTGCTTTGGGGGGTTACGAGCAGTACTTC,CSALGGYEQYF
TRBJ2-1,TRBD1,TRBV5-1,-,TGCGCCAGCAGCTTGACAGGGGTGGGTACGGGGCAGTTCTTC,CASSLTGVGTGQFF
TRBJ1-1,-,TRBV7-2,-,TGTGCCAGCAGCTTAGGACAGGCGACTACTATGAACACTGAAGCTTTCTTT,CASSLGQATTMNTEAFF
TRBJ1-4,-,TRBV6-1,-,TGTGCCAGCAAAGGGCAGTTTAATGAAAAACTGTTTTTT,CASKGQFNEKLFF
TRBJ2-7,TRBD2,TRBV2,-,TGTGCCAGCAGTTGGGGAGCGGGGTGGTTCGAGCAGTACTTC,CASSWGAGWFEQYF
TRBJ2-7,TRBD1,TRBV6-5,-,TGTGCCAGCAGCTACCGGGACAGGGGATACGAGCAGTACTTC,CASSYRDRGYEQYF
TRBJ1-5,-,TRBV5-1,-,TGCGCCAGCAGCTCGGAAAGGGGACGGGCCCAGGCCAATCAGCCCCAGCATTTT,CASSSERGRAQANQPQHF
TRBJ1-3,TRBD1,TRBV28,-,TGTGCCAGCAGGACGACGCATGGGACAGGGGGAAACACCATATATTTT,CASRTTHGTGGNTIYF
TRBJ1-3,-,TRBV9,-,TGTGCCAGCAGCGTAGACCCAGGGGCTGGAAACACCATATATTTT,CASSVDPGAGNTIYF
TRBJ2-7,TRBD2,TRBV4-3,-,TGCGCCAGCAGCCGTGAGCTAGCGGGGTTCTCATCCTACGAGCAGTACTTC,CASSRELAGFSSYEQYF
TRBJ2-2,-,TRBV28,-,TGTGCCAGCAACTCACTCGAGGCCGGGGAGCTGTTTTTT,CASNSLEAGELFF
TRBJ1-4,-,TRBV19,few,TGTGCCAGTAGTATGGGGGAGTATAATGAAAAACTGTTTTTT,CASSMGEYNEKLFF
TRBJ1-3,-,TRBV5-1,once,TGCGCCAGCAGCCTAGAACAGAGCTCTGGAAACACCATATATTTT,CASSLEQSSGNTIYF
TRBJ2-1,-,TRBV11-3,-,TGTGCCAGCAGCTTGTCCCTGGGGAGCGTGAGTAAGAATGAGCAGTTCTTC,CASSLSLGSVSKNEQFF
TRBJ2-2,-,TRBV6-4,-,TGTGCCAGCAGAGCGACAGGGAACACCGGGGAGCTGTTTTTT,CASRATGNTGELFF
TRBJ2-3,-,TRBV4-1,once,TGCGCCAGCAGCCAAGTCAGGACGGCTATTGATACGCAGTATTTT,CASSQVRTAIDTQYF
TRBJ1-2,TRBD1,TRBV28,once,TGTGCCAGCAGCTCACAGGGGAAAGGCTACACCTTC,CASSSQGKGYTF
TRBJ2-1,-,TRBV19,-,TGTGCCAGTAGTAAGACTGACAATGAGCAGTTCTTC,CASSKTDNEQFF
TRBJ2-7,-,TRBV10-1,once,TGCGCCAGCAGTGACCAGGGATTATCCTACGAGCAGTACTTC,CASSDQGLSYEQYF
TRBJ1-1,-,TRBV9,-,TGTGCCAGCAGCGCTGGGGGGGAAATGAACACTGAAGCTTTCTTT,CASSAGGEMNTEAFF
TRBJ1-5,-,TRBV6-5,-,TGTGCCAGCAGTGCGCAGGGAGGGGGGGATCAGCCCCAGCATTTT,CASSAQGGGDQPQHF
TRBJ2-3,-,TRBV25-1,-,TGTGCCAGCAGTGCAAGGGCGACAGATACGCAGTATTTT,CASSARATDTQYF
TRBJ2-1,-,TRBV9,-,TGTGCCAGCAGCGTAGCGGCGGGGACCTACAATGAGCAGTTCTTC,CASSVAAGTYNEQFF
TRBJ2-7,TRBD1,TRBV11-2,-,TGTGCCAGCAGCTCGAACAGGGGATTTCAGCAGTACTTC,CASSSNRGFQQYF